What follows describes a single T cell receptor beta chain. It has no known antigen specificity. The record has no base qualities; no much larger clone is one base away. This sample is part of a study of Tregs in tolerant kidney transplant recipients (dated by TCRdb to about 2019). Broadly, across the study: The transplants used related donors along with nonmyeloablative bone marrow transplantation, and in the human trials mixed chimerism was transient. The study used TCRbeta sequencing to identify donor-specific regulatory T cells before combined kidney and bone marrow transplantation, then tracked those cells after transplant.

The CDR3, from cysteine to phenylalanine, totals 15 residues. Left in the record is the CDR3 DNA by itself, 45 bases read in frame from the first base. V drops 0 bases and J drops 3 bases, leaving 9 bases in between. Taken from the germline V gene (reference sequence), the CDR1 and CDR2 loops are MNHEY and SMNVEV. Genomic DNA was extracted from sorted cells with the QIAGEN DNeasy Blood and Tissue Kit for TCRbeta CDR3 sequencing. High-throughput TCRbeta CDR3 sequencing was carried out commercially through immunoSEQ, with PCR amplification with bias correction and internal controls included. The original methods were these. Unique productive TCRbeta sequences were defined by CDR3 nucleotide sequence where primers matched, otherwise by CDR3 amino acid sequence with Vbeta and Jbeta genes. As a correction for sorting error, sequences shared between sorted populations at a frequency ratio of 2:1 or less were discarded, and the remaining shared sequences were assigned to the higher population. A sequence was defined as donor-reactive if the sequence was expanded at least 5-fold in CFSE-low cells compared with unstimulated cells and had a frequency of at least 0.01% in CFSE-low cells. Repertoire divergence was quantified by Jensen-Shannon divergence using the top 100 TCRbeta sequences ranked by frequency. For samples with multiple sequencing runs, sorting error was corrected in each run separately before the runs were combined. TCRdb took over this immuneACCESS table, retaining in-frame rearrangements with V and J assigned. Such tables are incomplete; in checked studies, under half of the missing clones stem from an unresolved V gene, and the remainder is unexplained. The V and J calls and clone size were taken over from that table, and D and trimming were inferred from the DNA. Across this sample there are some 55,000 clones, with 70% to 90% seen only once. In total, the top ten clones hold under 2.5% of the sample.

What the time point label conveys for this sample: blood sample drawn before combined kidney and bone marrow transplant. Unstimulated Tregs (CD4+CD25+CD127-), CD4+ non-Tregs (CD4+CD25-), CD4 and CD8 cells were FACS-sorted from thawed PBMCs. Prior to Treg sorting, thawed PBMCs were rested overnight with roughly 200 IU/ml IL-2 at 37 degrees C. A few combined kidney and bone marrow transplant recipients from the ITN036ST trial were included as patients, and samples were available only from these trial subjects. Healthy control blood was processed to PBMCs with a Ficoll density gradient and then cryopreserved, whereas patient PBMCs were collected both before and after transplant. Beyond this particular receptor, the publication reports: Biological reproducibility was not directly addressed, though technical replication error appeared minimal. Expanding Tregs with activated donor B cells appeared to identify the most biologically relevant and donor-specific TCRbeta repertoire. In tolerant patients, donor-specific Tregs expanded more than Tregs overall, which suggests antigen-driven rather than nonspecific expansion. Because only a small number of patients were included, the study had limitations, and the results will need to be validated in larger populations as well as under other immunosuppression protocols. For some patients, the PCR primers changed as time went on, which meant samples from those patients could not be compared with one another at the nucleotide level.

The chain is encoded by TRBV27 joined to TRBJ1-5; too little of a D gene remains to name it. The source of this sequence is a human donor who received a combined kidney and bone marrow transplant. Sequencing used Tregs from blood, obtained before the transplant. The CDR3 here reads CASSLSGRYNQPQHF. The DNA reads TGTGCCAGCAGTTTATCAGGACGGTACAATCAGCCCCAGCATTTT.